The following is a T cell receptor (beta chain) sequence with its context. This record comes from a study of blood T cells in healthy people across ages. Deletions cut 5 bases from V and 0 bases from J, with 11 bases between. Germline V gene lookup returns CDR1 SQVTM and CDR2 ANQGSEA. The CDR3 runs 14 residues. Isolating PBMCs gave at least 6.5 million of these cells per sample. A second PCR of roughly 7 to 11 cycles used a sample-barcoded 5' primer and a J-beta primer mix. TCRdb analysed the 5' RACE reads with MiXCR anew, one entry per CDR3 protein. Seen here are approximately 800,000 distinct CDR3 sequences, around 25% observed once, and the top ten hold 3% to 4%. These sequences were also reported in another study, on T cells of mothers and their children.

The chain joins TRBV29-1 to TRBJ2-1; D is possibly TRBD2 (6 bases). The TCR sequence derives from a boy aged 5-17 years in good health. Source material: blood. DNA of the CDR3: TGCAGCGTTATAGCGGTAAGCTCCTACAATGAGCAGTTCTTC. This sequence encodes CSVIAVSSYNEQFF.